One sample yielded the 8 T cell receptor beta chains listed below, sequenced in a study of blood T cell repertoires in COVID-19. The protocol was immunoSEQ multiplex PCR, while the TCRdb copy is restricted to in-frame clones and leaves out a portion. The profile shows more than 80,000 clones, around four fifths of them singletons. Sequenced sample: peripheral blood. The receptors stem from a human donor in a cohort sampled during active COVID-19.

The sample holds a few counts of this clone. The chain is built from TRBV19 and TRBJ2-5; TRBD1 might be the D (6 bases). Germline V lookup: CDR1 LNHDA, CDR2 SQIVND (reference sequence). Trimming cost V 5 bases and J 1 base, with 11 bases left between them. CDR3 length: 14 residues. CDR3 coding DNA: TGTGCCAGTAGTTTCCGGGACACCCAAGAGACCCAGTACTTC. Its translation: CASSFRDTQETQYF.

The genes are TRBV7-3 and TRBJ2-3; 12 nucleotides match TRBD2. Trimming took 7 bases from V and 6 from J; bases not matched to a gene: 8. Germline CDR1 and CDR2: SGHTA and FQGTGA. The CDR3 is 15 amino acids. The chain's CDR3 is CASTPSGRAGDTQYF. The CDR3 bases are TGTGCCAGCACCCCTAGCGGGAGGGCCGGTGATACGCAGTATTTT.

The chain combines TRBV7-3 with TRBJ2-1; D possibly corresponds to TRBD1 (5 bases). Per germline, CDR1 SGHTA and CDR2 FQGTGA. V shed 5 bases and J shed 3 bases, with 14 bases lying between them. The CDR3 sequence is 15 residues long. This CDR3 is CASSQRGSYYNEQFF. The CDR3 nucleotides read TGTGCCAGCAGCCAAAGGGGCAGTTACTACAATGAGCAGTTCTTC.

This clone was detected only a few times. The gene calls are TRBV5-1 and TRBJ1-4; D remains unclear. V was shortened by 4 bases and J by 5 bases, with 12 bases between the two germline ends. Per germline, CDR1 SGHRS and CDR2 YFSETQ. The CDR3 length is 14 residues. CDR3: CASSPVAPNEKLFF. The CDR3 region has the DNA TGCGCCAGCAGCCCGGTTGCTCCGAATGAAAAACTGTTTTTT.

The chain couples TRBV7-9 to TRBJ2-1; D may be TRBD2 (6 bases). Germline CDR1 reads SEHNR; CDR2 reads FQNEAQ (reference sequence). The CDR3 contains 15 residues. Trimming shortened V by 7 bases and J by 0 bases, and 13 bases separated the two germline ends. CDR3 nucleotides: TGTGCCAGCATGAAGGACTATAGCTCCTACAATGAGCAGTTCTTC. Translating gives CASMKDYSSYNEQFF.

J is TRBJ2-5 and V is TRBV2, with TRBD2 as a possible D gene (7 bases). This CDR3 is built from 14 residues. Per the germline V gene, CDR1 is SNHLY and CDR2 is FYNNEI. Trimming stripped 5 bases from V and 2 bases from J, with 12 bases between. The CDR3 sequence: CASSPRGGQETQYF. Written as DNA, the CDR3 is TGTGCCAGCAGTCCAAGGGGGGGGCAAGAGACCCAGTACTTC.

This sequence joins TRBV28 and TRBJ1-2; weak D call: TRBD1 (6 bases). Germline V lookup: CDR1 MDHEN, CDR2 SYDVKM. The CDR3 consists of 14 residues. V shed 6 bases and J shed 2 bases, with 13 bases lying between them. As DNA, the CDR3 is TGTGCCAGCAGGGAAAGGGGGAAAAACTATGGCTACACCTTC. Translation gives CASRERGKNYGYTF.

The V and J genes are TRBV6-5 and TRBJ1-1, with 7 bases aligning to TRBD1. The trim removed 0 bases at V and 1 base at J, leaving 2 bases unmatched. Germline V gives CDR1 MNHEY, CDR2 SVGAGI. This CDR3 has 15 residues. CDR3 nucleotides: TGTGCCAGCAGTTACTCGTACAGGGGGAACACTGAAGCTTTCTTT. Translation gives CASSYSYRGNTEAFF.